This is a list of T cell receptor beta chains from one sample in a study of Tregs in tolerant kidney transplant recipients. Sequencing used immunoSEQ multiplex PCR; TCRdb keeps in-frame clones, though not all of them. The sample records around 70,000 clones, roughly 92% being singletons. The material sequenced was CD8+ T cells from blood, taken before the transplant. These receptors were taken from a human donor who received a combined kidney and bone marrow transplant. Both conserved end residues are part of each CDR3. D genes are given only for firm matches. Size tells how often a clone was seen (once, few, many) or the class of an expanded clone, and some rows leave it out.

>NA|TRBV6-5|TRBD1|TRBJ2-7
TGTGCCAGCAGTTACCAGACAGGGAACGAGCAGTACTTC
CASSYQTGNEQYF
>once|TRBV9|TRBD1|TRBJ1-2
TGTGCCAGCAGCGCGCCGGGACAGGACTTTAACTATGGCTACACCTTC
CASSAPGQDFNYGYTF
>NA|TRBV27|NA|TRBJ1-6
TGTGCCAGCAGTTTACAGAATTCACCCCTCCACTTT
CASSLQNSPLHF
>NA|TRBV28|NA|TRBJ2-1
TGTGCCAGCAGTCCTGGGGGGTACAATGAGCAGTTCTTC
CASSPGGYNEQFF
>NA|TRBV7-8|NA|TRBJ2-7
TGTGCCAGCAGCTTAGGAAGTCAGCCTAGCTCCTACGAGCAGTACTTC
CASSLGSQPSSYEQYF
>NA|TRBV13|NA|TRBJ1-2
TGTGCCAGCAGCTTAGGGACGGGGGTATATGGCTACACCTTC
CASSLGTGVYGYTF
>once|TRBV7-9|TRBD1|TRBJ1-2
TGTGCCAGCAGCTTAGCCCTTCCGGACAGGGGGTCGAACTATGGCTACACCTTC
CASSLALPDRGSNYGYTF
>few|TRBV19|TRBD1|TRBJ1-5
TGTGCCAGTAGTATACAGGGGGCAGGTCAGCCCCAGCATTTT
CASSIQGAGQPQHF
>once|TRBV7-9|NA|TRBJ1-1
TGTGCCAGCAGCCCCCTCGACGGGGAGGTGAACACTGAAGCTTTCTTT
CASSPLDGEVNTEAFF
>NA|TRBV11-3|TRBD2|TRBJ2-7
TGTGCCAGCAGCTCAACGGGACTAGCGGAATCCTTCTACGAGCAGTACTTC
CASSSTGLAESFYEQYF
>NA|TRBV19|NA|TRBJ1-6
TGTGCCAGTAGTATTCCCGGGATGGTCGGAAATAATTCCCCCCTCCACTTT
CASSIPGMVGNNSPLHF
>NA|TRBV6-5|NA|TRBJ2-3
TGTGCCAGCAGCCCGGGGGAAGAGGATACGCAGTATTTT
CASSPGEEDTQYF
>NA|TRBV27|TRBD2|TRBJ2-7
TGTGCCAGCAGTTTAGGAGCGGGGGTCTACGAGCAGTACTTC
CASSLGAGVYEQYF
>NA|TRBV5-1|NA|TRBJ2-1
TGCGCCAGCAGCTTATTTGTTCAGCCCTTCAGGTATGAGCAGTTCTTC
CASSLFVQPFRYEQFF
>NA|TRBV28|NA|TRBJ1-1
TGTGCCTCGCGCAGGTTTACTGAAGCTTTCTTT
CASRRFTEAFF
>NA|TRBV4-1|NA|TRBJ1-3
TGCGCCAGCAGCCAACTATTATCAGGGGACACCATATATTTT
CASSQLLSGDTIYF
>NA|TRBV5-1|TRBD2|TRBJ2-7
TGCGCCAGCAGCTGGGGGGGGGAATCTCGCGAGCAGTACTTC
CASSWGGESREQYF
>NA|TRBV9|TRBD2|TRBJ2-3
TGTGCCAGCAGCGTAGGTAAAAGGGGATCTAGCGGGGGGAGCACAGATACGCAGTATTTT
CASSVGKRGSSGGSTDTQYF
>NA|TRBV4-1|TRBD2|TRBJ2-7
TGCGCCAGCAGCCACACCTGGGCTAGCGGATACGAGCAGTACTTC
CASSHTWASGYEQYF
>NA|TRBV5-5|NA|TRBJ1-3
TGTGCCAGCAGCTCAGGGGATTACTCTGGAAACACCATATATTTT
CASSSGDYSGNTIYF
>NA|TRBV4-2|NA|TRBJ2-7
TGTGCCAGCAGCCAAGTAAATAGCGCCAACTACGAGCAGTACTTC
CASSQVNSANYEQYF
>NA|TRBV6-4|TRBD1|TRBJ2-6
TGTGCCAGCAGTGTAAGACCGGGACAGGGGGCCAACGTCCTGACTTTC
CASSVRPGQGANVLTF
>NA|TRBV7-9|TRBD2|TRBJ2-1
TGTGCCAGCAGCAACATAGCGGGAGAACCCCACAATGAGCAGTTCTTC
CASSNIAGEPHNEQFF
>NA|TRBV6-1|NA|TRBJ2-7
TGTGCCAGCAGGGAAGACAGGATCCACGAGCAGTACTTC
CASREDRIHEQYF
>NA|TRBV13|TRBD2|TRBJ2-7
TGTGCCAGCAGCTTGCGGGGGATGGGCTACGAGCAGTACTTC
CASSLRGMGYEQYF
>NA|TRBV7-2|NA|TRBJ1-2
TGTGCCAGCAGCTTAGATCACAGGCCAGTCTATGGCTACACCTTC
CASSLDHRPVYGYTF
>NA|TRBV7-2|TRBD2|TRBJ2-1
TGTGCCAGCAGCTCGGGACTAGGCATTTACAATGAGCAGTTCTTC
CASSSGLGIYNEQFF
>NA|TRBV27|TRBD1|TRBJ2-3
TGTGCCAGCAGTCCGGGGACAGGGTTTCCAGATACGCAGTATTTT
CASSPGTGFPDTQYF
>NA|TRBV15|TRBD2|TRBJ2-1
TGTGCCACCAGCAGGCCCCCACTACTAGCGGGGGGGCGTAGGAATGAGCAGTTCTTC
CATSRPPLLAGGRRNEQFF
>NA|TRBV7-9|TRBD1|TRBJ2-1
TGTGCCAGCAGCCAGGGGGACTCCTACAATGAGCAGTTCTTC
CASSQGDSYNEQFF
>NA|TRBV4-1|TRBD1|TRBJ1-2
TGCGCCAGCAGCCAAGGGGTGGGGGACAGCGCATTTGGCTACACCTTC
CASSQGVGDSAFGYTF
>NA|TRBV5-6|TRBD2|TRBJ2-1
TGTGCCAGCAGCGCAGACTTAGCGGGAGGGGGGGATGAGCAGTTCTTC
CASSADLAGGGDEQFF
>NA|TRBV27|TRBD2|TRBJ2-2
TGTGCCAGCAGCCCAAACACTAGCGGGACCGGGGAGCTGTTTTTT
CASSPNTSGTGELFF